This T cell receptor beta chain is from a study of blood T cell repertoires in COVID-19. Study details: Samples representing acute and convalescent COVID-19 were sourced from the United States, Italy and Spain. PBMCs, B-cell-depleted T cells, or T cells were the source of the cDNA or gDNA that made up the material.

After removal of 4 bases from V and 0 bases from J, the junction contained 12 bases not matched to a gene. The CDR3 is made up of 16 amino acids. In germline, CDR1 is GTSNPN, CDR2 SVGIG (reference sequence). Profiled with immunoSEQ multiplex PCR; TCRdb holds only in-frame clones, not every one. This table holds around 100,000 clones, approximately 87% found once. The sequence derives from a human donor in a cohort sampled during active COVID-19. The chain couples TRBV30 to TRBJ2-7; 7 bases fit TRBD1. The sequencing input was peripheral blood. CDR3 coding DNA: TGTGCCTGGATCAGTTCGGGACAGAAATTCTCCTACGAGCAGTACTTC. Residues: CAWISSGQKFSYEQYF.